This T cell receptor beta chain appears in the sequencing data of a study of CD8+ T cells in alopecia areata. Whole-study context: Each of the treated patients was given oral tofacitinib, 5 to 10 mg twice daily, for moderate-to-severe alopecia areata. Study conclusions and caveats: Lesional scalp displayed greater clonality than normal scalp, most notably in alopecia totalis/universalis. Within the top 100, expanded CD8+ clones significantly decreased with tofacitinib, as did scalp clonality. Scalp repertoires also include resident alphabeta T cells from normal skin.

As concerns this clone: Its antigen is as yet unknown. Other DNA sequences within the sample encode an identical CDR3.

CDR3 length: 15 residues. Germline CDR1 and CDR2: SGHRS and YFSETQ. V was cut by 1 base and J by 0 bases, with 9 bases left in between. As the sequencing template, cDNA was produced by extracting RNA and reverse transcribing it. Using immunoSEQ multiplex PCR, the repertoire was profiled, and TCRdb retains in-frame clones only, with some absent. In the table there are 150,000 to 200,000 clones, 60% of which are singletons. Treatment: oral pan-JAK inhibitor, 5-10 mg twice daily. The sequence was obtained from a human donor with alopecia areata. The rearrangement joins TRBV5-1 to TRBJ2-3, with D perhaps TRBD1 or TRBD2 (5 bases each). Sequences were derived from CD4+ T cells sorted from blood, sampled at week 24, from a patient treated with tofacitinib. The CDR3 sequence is CASSLRGTSTDTQYF. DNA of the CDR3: TGCGCCAGCAGCTTGCGGGGCACTAGCACAGATACGCAGTATTTT.